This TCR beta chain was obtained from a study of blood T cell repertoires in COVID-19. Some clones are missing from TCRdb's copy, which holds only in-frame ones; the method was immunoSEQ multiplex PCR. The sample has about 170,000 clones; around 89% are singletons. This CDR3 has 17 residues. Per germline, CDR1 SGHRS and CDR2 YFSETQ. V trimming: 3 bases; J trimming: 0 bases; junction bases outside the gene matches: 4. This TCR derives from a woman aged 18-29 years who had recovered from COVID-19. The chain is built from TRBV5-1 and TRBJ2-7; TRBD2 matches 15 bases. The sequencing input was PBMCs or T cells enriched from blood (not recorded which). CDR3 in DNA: TGCGCCAGCAGCTCCGGGACTAGCGGGAGGTACTCCTACGAGCAGTACTTC. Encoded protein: CASSSGTSGRYSYEQYF.